This T cell receptor beta chain was observed in a study of T-cell memory formation after mild COVID-19. Findings and caveats of the study: Memory sampled before infection contained some responding clones, suggesting cross-reactive memory joined. CD4+ contracting clones lay mainly in CM and EM, CD8+ ones in EMRA. CD4/CD8 balance characterized clones contracting day 15 to 85, and CD4+ skew characterized later expanders.

This clonotype was seen ten or more times. Its matching antigen is unknown. In germline, CDR1 is SGDLS, CDR2 YYNGEE. With 0 bases clipped from V and 7 bases from J, the junction kept 9 bases outside the gene matches. The CDR3 is made up of 16 amino acids. TCRdb reanalysed the 5' RACE reads using MiXCR and keeps one entry per CDR3 protein. The sample records tens of thousands of distinct CDR3 sequences, more than 10% being singletons. This receptor was taken from an adult woman who had mild COVID-19 (a few samples of this study predate the infection). Cell type and time point are not known. Source material: PBMCs or a T cell subset sorted from them (not recorded which). This rearrangement joins TRBV9 to TRBJ2-2; 7 nucleotides align to TRBD1. The CDR3 sequence: CASSVEGGAWIGELFF. CDR3 DNA sequence: TGTGCCAGCAGCGTAGAAGGGGGCGCTTGGATCGGGGAGCTGTTTTTT. The whole variable domain, remainder taken from reference TRBV9 and TRBJ2-2, is DSGVTQTPKHLITATGQRVTLRCSPRSGDLSVYWYQQSLDQGLQFLIQYYNGEERAKGNILERFSAQQFPDLHSELNLSSLELGDSALYFCASSVEGGAWIGELFFGEGSRLTVL.